The next 15 T cell receptor beta chains were all read from a single sample in a study of tumour-infiltrating T cells in Burkitt lymphoma. Assay used: immunoSEQ multiplex PCR; TCRdb lists only in-frame clones, some missing. The repertoire holds some 1,500 clones, with roughly a sixth as singletons. Sequenced material: tumor tissue. The receptors shown here come from a human donor with diffuse large B-cell lymphoma.

This chain's CDR3 is CASSKAQAGDSGELFF. CDR3 nucleotide sequence: TGTGCCAGCAGCAAAGCTCAAGCAGGGGATTCCGGGGAGCTGTTTTTT. The V and J genes are TRBV21-1 and TRBJ2-2; TRBD1, as called in the table, went unchecked against the DNA. TRBV21-1 is assigned pseudogene status. The CDR3 contains 16 residues.

CDR3 amino acids: CASSSDGFLEKLFF. The DNA of the CDR3 is TGTGCCAGCAGCTCCGATGGGTTTCTGGAAAAACTGTTTTTT. This chain joins TRBV7-9 and TRBJ1-4; D call uncertain. Trimming left V 4 bases short and J 8 bases short, with 14 bases between. In germline, CDR1 is SEHNR, CDR2 FQNEAQ (reference sequence). The CDR3 contains 14 residues.

This chain connects TRBV5-4 to TRBJ1-1; 7 bases agree with TRBD1. Germline loops: CDR1 SGHNT, CDR2 YYREEE (reference sequence). J lost 7 bases, V lost 3 bases, and 6 bases had no gene match. The CDR3 consists of 13 residues. The DNA of the CDR3 is TGTGCCAGCAGCTACCGGGACAGCCGTGAAGCTTTCTTT. It specifies CASSYRDSREAFF.

The chain joins TRBV5-1 to TRBJ1-6; 7 positions agree with TRBD1. In germline, CDR1 is SGHRS, CDR2 YFSETQ. The CDR3 is 16 amino acids. The trim removed 1 base at V and 8 bases at J, leaving 9 bases unmatched. CDR3 coding DNA: TGCGCCAGCAGCTTGAGGACAGGTCTTACTGATTCACCCCTCCACTTT. It codes for CASSLRTGLTDSPLHF.

The chain employs TRBV5-1 and TRBJ2-6; 8 bases align to TRBD1. The CDR3 is 19 amino acids. Germline loops: CDR1 SGHRS, CDR2 YFSETQ. Unmatched junction bases numbered 8, after V lost 0 bases and J lost 0 bases. The CDR3 DNA reads as TGCGCCAGCAGCTTGGTTCGGACAGGGCTCCCCTCTGGGGCCAACGTCCTGACTTTC. Amino acid sequence: CASSLVRTGLPSGANVLTF.

The chain recombines TRBV5-5 with TRBJ2-6, with D unresolved. Germline V lookup: CDR1 SGHKS, CDR2 YYEKEE (reference sequence). With 1 base removed from V and 10 bases from J, the gap between germline ends came to 18 bases. The CDR3 consists of 16 residues. CDR3 bases: TGTGCCAGCAGCTTGTCGTCCGACCCACTTATGAACGTCCTGACTTTC. As protein: CASSLSSDPLMNVLTF.

The sample holds a few counts of this clone. In the same sample, other DNA sequences code for this CDR3. The rearrangement uses TRBV19 and TRBJ2-1, with D uncertain. The V end lost 1 base, the J end lost 6 bases, and 7 bases lay between the germline ends. CDR3 length equals 13 residues. The germline V gene has CDR1 LNHDA and CDR2 SQIVND (reference sequence). CDR3 sequence: CASSIGGGNEQFF. CDR3 nucleotide sequence: TGTGCCAGTAGTATAGGCGGCGGCAATGAGCAGTTCTTC.

This clone was picked up a small number of times. This rearrangement joins TRBV11-2 to TRBJ2-7, with 7 bases aligning to TRBD2. V gave up 8 bases and J gave up 0 bases; unmatched junction bases: 22. CDR1 and CDR2 (germline): SGHAT, FQNNGV. The CDR3 loop spans 19 amino acids. The CDR3 spells CASSYEAGYGQGSSYEQYF. The CDR3 nucleotides read TGTGCCAGCTCATACGAAGCGGGGTATGGGCAAGGAAGCTCCTACGAGCAGTACTTC.

J is TRBJ2-7 and V is TRBV2; no definite D call. V was pared by 4 bases and J by 2 bases, with 9 bases between. The germline gives CDR1 SNHLY, CDR2 FYNNEI. The CDR3 loop spans 13 amino acids. The DNA for the CDR3 is TGTGCCAGCAGTGTTACAGAAACCTACGAGCAGTACTTC. Protein: CASSVTETYEQYF.

The chain couples TRBV20-1 to TRBJ2-3; D is ambiguous. The CDR3 totals 11 residues. From germline, CDR1 is DFQATT and CDR2 SNEGSKA (reference sequence). CDR3 DNA sequence: TGCAGCCCTACTAGCACAGATACGCAGTATTTT. Amino acid sequence: CSPTSTDTQYF.

This clone was counted a few times. DNA for the CDR3: TGCAGCGTGCAGGGACAGATTAATGAAAAACTGTTTTTT. It specifies CSVQGQINEKLFF. The chain recombines TRBV29-1 with TRBJ1-4, with TRBD1 matching 7 bases. Trimming at V came to 6 bases and at J to 4 bases, leaving 5 bases not matched to a gene. The germline V gene encodes CDR1 SQVTM and CDR2 ANQGSEA. This CDR3 is 13 amino acids long.

V gene TRBV11-2 combines with J gene TRBJ2-3, with 9 positions matching TRBD2. Germline values: CDR1 SGHAT, CDR2 FQNNGV. The CDR3 has 18 amino acids. V gave up 1 base and J gave up 5 bases; unmatched junction bases: 13. Written as DNA, the CDR3 is TGTGCCAGCAGCTTAGTACCAGCGGGGGGTTTTATTGGAGATACGCAGTATTTT. This gives the protein CASSLVPAGGFIGDTQYF.

The chain joins TRBV10-3 to TRBJ1-6; TRBD1 might be the D (5 bases). The CDR3 is made up of 17 amino acids. Trimming left V 4 bases short and J 5 bases short, with 18 bases between. Germline CDR1 reads ENHRY; CDR2 reads SYGVKD. CDR3 DNA sequence: TGTGCCATCAGTGCCTTTTGGGGGGGATCTCATAATTCACCCCTCCACTTT. Translated: CAISAFWGGSHNSPLHF.

The chain is built from TRBV4-3 and TRBJ2-2; D gene unclear. Germline V gene lookup returns CDR1 LGHNA and CDR2 YSLEER. The CDR3 consists of 15 residues. Trimming removed 0 bases from V and 3 bases from J, with 8 bases in between. CDR3 DNA: TGCGCCAGCAGCCAAGATCCGGGTTACACCGGGGAGCTGTTTTTT. Protein: CASSQDPGYTGELFF.

V is TRBV7-2 and J is TRBJ2-5; tentative D call: TRBD1 (6 bases). Between the trimmed V and J ends, which lost 5 bases and 13 bases, there was a span of 26 bases. The V gene's germline CDR1 is SGHTA and CDR2 FQGNSA. The CDR3 runs 15 residues. The CDR3 coding sequence is TGTGCCAGCAGCCCGATGACAGGAGCCACCCAGCGTTGGTACTTC. Translation gives CASSPMTGATQRWYF.